The 21 T cell receptor beta chains below come from one sample, sequenced in a study of blood T cell repertoires in COVID-19. This table comes from immunoSEQ multiplex PCR, and its TCRdb copy is limited to in-frame clones, with some not included. Among about 200,000 clones listed, roughly 92% were seen once. The sequenced sample was peripheral blood. The source of these receptors is a young man with COVID-19, enrolled during active disease.

This rearrangement joins TRBV3-1 (or the pseudogene TRBV3-2) to TRBJ2-3; D is possibly TRBD2 (7 bases). Between the trimmed V and J ends, which lost 1 base and 4 bases, there was a span of 12 bases. Germline V lookup: CDR1 LGHDT, CDR2 YNNKEL (reference sequence). The CDR3 runs to 15 residues. The CDR3 spells CASSQGGGGPDTQYF. The CDR3 bases are TGTGCCAGCAGCCAAGGGGGCGGGGGCCCAGATACGCAGTATTTT.

The chain recombines TRBV19 with TRBJ1-4; D call uncertain. V was trimmed by 7 bases and J by 6 bases, leaving 15 bases between them. Germline assignment: CDR1 LNHDA and CDR2 SQIVND (reference sequence). This CDR3 has 14 residues. The CDR3: CASKVLDSDEKLFF. DNA of the CDR3: TGTGCCAGTAAGGTTCTAGACTCGGATGAAAAACTGTTTTTT.

The chain is built from TRBV10-1 and TRBJ1-1; a weak D match, TRBD1 (6 bases). The germline V gene encodes CDR1 WNHNN and CDR2 SYGVQD (reference sequence). CDR3 size: 17 residues. The V gene lost 2 bases and the J gene lost 0 bases, with 16 bases spanning the gap. The DNA for the CDR3 is TGCGCCAGCAGTGAGGACAGGAAGATAACCATGAACACTGAAGCTTTCTTT. Its protein is CASSEDRKITMNTEAFF.

The chain recombines TRBV5-1 with TRBJ2-5, with 8 bases that match TRBD1. The CDR3 runs 16 residues. V gave up 6 bases and J gave up 4 bases; unmatched junction bases: 14. Germline CDR1 is SGHRS and CDR2 is YFSETQ. Here the CDR3 reads CASIPRSGTGRETQYF. The CDR3 DNA follows: TGCGCCAGCATACCCCGCTCCGGGACAGGTCGAGAGACCCAGTACTTC.

The count of this clone is one. The rearrangement uses TRBV14 and TRBJ2-3; D is ambiguous. The germline V gene has CDR1 SGHDN and CDR2 FVKESK. Trimming took off 8 bases at V and 4 bases at J, with 13 bases between the two ends. The CDR3 is made up of 13 amino acids. In nucleotides, the CDR3 is TGTGCCAGCGGTAACAGCCTTTCAGATACGCAGTATTTT. It codes for CASGNSLSDTQYF.

J is TRBJ1-6 and V is TRBV2, with TRBD1 matching over 7 bases. The CDR3 totals 14 residues. CDR1 SNHLY and CDR2 FYNNEI come from the germline V gene. Trimming at V came to 3 bases and at J to 10 bases, leaving 6 bases not matched to a gene. In DNA form, the CDR3 reads TGTGCCAGCAGTGACCCGACAGGGCAATCACCCCTCCACTTT. Translating gives CASSDPTGQSPLHF. The entire variable domain, with the rest obtained from reference TRBV2 and TRBJ1-6, is as follows: EPEVTQTPSHQVTQMGQEVILRCVPISNHLYFYWYRQILGQKVEFLVSFYNNEISEKSEIFDDQFSVERPDGSNFTLKIRSTKLEDSAMYFCASSDPTGQSPLHFGNGTRLTVT.

The rearrangement joins TRBV5-1 to TRBJ2-1, with 10 bases that match TRBD2. In germline, CDR1 is SGHRS, CDR2 YFSETQ. J lost 11 bases, V lost 5 bases, and 19 bases had no gene match. There are 17 residues in the CDR3. CDR3 coding DNA: TGCGCCAGCAGTTCAGGAGGGGCGCCCAGCGGGGGGGGGAAGCAGTTCTTC. Translation gives CASSSGGAPSGGGKQFF.

This chain joins TRBV5-4 and TRBJ2-7; TRBD1 matches at 7 bases. Germline V lookup: CDR1 SGHNT, CDR2 YYREEE (reference sequence). This CDR3 region has 13 residues. V was pared by 6 bases and J by 6 bases, with 9 bases of the junction left unmatched. The CDR3 loop reads CASTKDRSFEQYF. Written as DNA, the CDR3 is TGTGCCAGCACCAAGGACAGGTCTTTCGAGCAGTACTTC.

This sequence joins TRBV6-6 and TRBJ1-6, with 7 bases that match TRBD1. V lost 5 bases to trimming and J lost 10 bases; unmatched junction nucleotides: 11. Germline CDR1 reads MNHNY; CDR2 reads SVGAGI (reference sequence). The CDR3 spans 15 residues. The CDR3 nucleotides read TGTGCCAGCAGTCCCGAAGACAGGGTTTGGTCACCCCTCCACTTT. Its translation is CASSPEDRVWSPLHF.

The rearrangement links TRBV27 to TRBJ2-3; 9 bases match TRBD2. The germline CDR1 and CDR2 sequences are MNHEY and SMNVEV (reference sequence). Trimming removed 5 bases from V and 4 bases from J; junction bases left unmatched: 16. The CDR3 has 18 residues. The CDR3 protein is CASSPRATTGTSPDTQYF. The CDR3, as DNA: TGTGCCAGCAGTCCGAGGGCAACTACCGGGACTAGCCCAGATACGCAGTATTTT.

The V call is TRBV4-1, the J call TRBJ2-7; 9 positions agree with TRBD1. Germline-derived CDR1 and CDR2 are MGHRA and YSYEKL. V was pared by 4 bases and J by 3 bases, with 7 bases of the junction left unmatched. The CDR3 has 15 amino acids. In DNA form, the CDR3 reads TGCGCCAGCAGCCCCCTAGGGACAGGGTTCTACGAGCAGTACTTC. Its translation is CASSPLGTGFYEQYF.

V is TRBV6-5 and J is TRBJ2-5; no definite D call. CDR1 MNHEY and CDR2 SVGAGI come from the germline V gene. Trimming left V 2 bases short and J 5 bases short, with 12 bases between. This CDR3 has 14 amino acids. CDR3 DNA sequence: TGTGCCAGCAGTTACGGGTCTAGGAGTGAGACCCAGTACTTC. It translates to CASSYGSRSETQYF.

V and J are TRBV5-1 and TRBJ2-3; weak D call: TRBD1 (5 bases). This CDR3 contains 16 residues. The germline V gene has CDR1 SGHRS and CDR2 YFSETQ. V was shortened by 0 bases and J by 3 bases, with 14 bases between the two germline ends. CDR3 in amino acids: CASSLEGVGGTDTQYF. CDR3 nucleotides: TGCGCCAGCAGCTTGGAAGGGGTAGGTGGGACAGATACGCAGTATTTT.

The chain links TRBV6-6 to TRBJ2-7; perhaps TRBD2 as D (6 bases). Germline V gene data show CDR1 as MNHNY and CDR2 as SVGAGI (reference sequence). The length of the CDR3 is 12 residues. The V end was cut by 5 bases, the J end by 8 bases, with 13 bases between. The CDR3 bases are TGTGCCAGCAGTATGGACTATCAGCAGCAGTACTTC. Its translation is CASSMDYQQQYF.

CDR3 region: CASSPRNEKLFF. CDR3 nucleotide sequence: TGTGCCAGCAGCCCCAGAAATGAAAAACTGTTTTTT. This chain uses TRBV5-5 with TRBJ1-4; no definite D call. The CDR3 extends over 12 amino acids. Germline CDR1 SGHKS, CDR2 YYEKEE (reference sequence). V dropped 4 bases and J dropped 5 bases, with 6 bases sitting between them.

This CDR3 is CASSAEAGGYTF. DNA for the CDR3: TGTGCCAGCAGTGCTGAGGCGGGAGGCTACACCTTC. The chain joins TRBV2 to TRBJ1-2, with D hard to call. From germline, CDR1 is SNHLY and CDR2 FYNNEI. Trimming took off 4 bases at V and 8 bases at J, with 11 bases between the two ends. The CDR3 length is 12 residues.

V gene TRBV11-2 combines with J gene TRBJ1-2; 7 bases match TRBD1. Germline trimming cut 5 bases from V and 6 bases from J; bases unmatched to any gene: 15. There are 16 residues in the CDR3. Germline values: CDR1 SGHAT, CDR2 FQNNGV. DNA for the CDR3: TGTGCCAGCAGCCCGGGAACTGACAGGGCCATCCATGGCTACACCTTC. It is translated as CASSPGTDRAIHGYTF. Using reference TRBV11-2 and TRBJ1-2 for the parts outside the CDR3, the full variable domain is EAGVAQSPRYKIIEKRQSVAFWCNPISGHATLYWYQQILGQGPKLLIQFQNNGVVDDSQLPKDRFSAERLKGVDSTLKIQPAKLEDSAVYLCASSPGTDRAIHGYTFGSGTRLTVV.

V is TRBV14 and J is TRBJ1-6; D remains ambiguous. This CDR3 spans 15 amino acids. V was pared by 1 base and J by 2 bases, with 6 bases between. Per germline, CDR1 SGHDN and CDR2 FVKESK. CDR3 DNA sequence: TGTGCCAGCAGCCAAGTACATACCTATAATTCACCCCTCCACTTT. This encodes CASSQVHTYNSPLHF. The whole variable domain, remainder taken from reference TRBV14 and TRBJ1-6, is EAGVTQFPSHSVIEKGQTVTLRCDPISGHDNLYWYRRVMGKEIKFLLHFVKESKQDESGMPNNRFLAERTGGTYSTLKVQPAELEDSGVYFCASSQVHTYNSPLHFGNGTRLTVT.

The chain is built from TRBV3-1 (or the pseudogene TRBV3-2) and TRBJ1-5; TRBD1 matches 9 bases. The V gene end was trimmed by 1 base and the J gene end by 5 bases; junction bases not matched to a gene: 0. The CDR3 covers 14 residues. The germline V gene has CDR1 LGHDT and CDR2 YNNKEL (reference sequence). This CDR3 reads CASSQGDRDQPQHF. CDR3 DNA: TGTGCCAGCAGCCAAGGGGACAGGGATCAGCCCCAGCATTTT.

The chain combines TRBV5-1 with TRBJ1-4; D gene uncertain. The V gene lost 4 bases and the J gene lost 2 bases, with 18 bases spanning the gap. Germline V gene sequence: CDR1 SGHRS, CDR2 YFSETQ. This CDR3 spans 17 amino acids. The CDR3: CASSGGNKGGTNEKLFF. The CDR3, as DNA: TGCGCCAGCAGCGGAGGCAACAAAGGAGGGACTAATGAAAAACTGTTTTTT.

This clone appeared once. The chain employs TRBV30 and TRBJ2-1, with 8 nucleotides matching TRBD1. Looked up from germline, CDR1 is GTSNPN and CDR2 is SVGIG (reference sequence). CDR3 length: 13 residues. V lost 4 bases to trimming and J lost 5 bases; unmatched junction nucleotides: 4. CDR3 DNA sequence: TGTGCCTGGAACCGGGACAGGCACAATGAGCAGTTCTTC. Amino acids: CAWNRDRHNEQFF.